Sequencing of this TCR beta chain was carried out in a study of T cells after posttransplantation cyclophosphamide. Some clones are missing from TCRdb's copy, which holds only in-frame ones; the method was immunoSEQ multiplex PCR. The sample holds 35,000 to 45,000 clones, and no clone turns up only once. At least ten counts were recorded for this clone. No antigen is known for it. Study observations and caveats: TRB clonality was highly associated with recipient CMV seropositivity and reactivation.

The V and J ends lost 0 bases and 2 bases respectively, with 5 bases between them. The germline gives CDR1 SGHDT, CDR2 YYEEEE. The length of the CDR3 is 13 residues. This TCR came from a man in his forties in good health, CMV-negative, and a related stem cell transplant donor. Sample: PBMCs. The rearrangement links TRBV5-6 to TRBJ1-2; a possible D gene is TRBD1 (5 bases). CDR3 coding DNA: TGTGCCAGCAGCTTGGGACAGAACTATGGCTACACCTTC. This encodes CASSLGQNYGYTF.